The entry below gives a single T cell receptor beta chain sequence along with its context. Its antigen is unknown. Preparation of the TCRbeta library was carried out with unique molecular identifiers. TCRdb reprocessed the PCR reads via MiXCR and lists one record per CDR3 protein. Among about 130,000 distinct CDR3 sequences listed, roughly 10% were seen once. This record comes from a study of T-cell reconstitution after alpha-beta-depleted transplantation in children. Study-wide results and caveats: The authors attributed T-cell counts and diversity one year after transplant mostly to newly produced T cells. Expanded graft clones numbering several hundred reportedly gave rise to alpha-beta T cells about two months after transplant. Recipient T cells and thymic progenitors that survived were the source of the high TCRbeta diversity seen at day 60 in some patients.

The CDR3 is 12 residues long. Germline assignment: CDR1 DFQATT and CDR2 SNEGSKA (reference sequence). V was shortened by 4 bases and J by 5 bases, with 11 bases between the two germline ends. This TCR was sampled from a girl in the first two years of life who had a stem cell transplant for combined immunodeficiency, so the T cells may come from the graft donor. The chain uses TRBV20-1 and TRBJ2-5; D uncertain. The source was PBMCs, mostly from graft donor cells, collected 180 days after TCRalphabeta/CD19-depleted stem cell transplant. This chain's CDR3 is CSAKGSRETQYF. CDR3 nucleotides: TGCAGTGCTAAAGGGTCCCGGGAGACCCAGTACTTC.